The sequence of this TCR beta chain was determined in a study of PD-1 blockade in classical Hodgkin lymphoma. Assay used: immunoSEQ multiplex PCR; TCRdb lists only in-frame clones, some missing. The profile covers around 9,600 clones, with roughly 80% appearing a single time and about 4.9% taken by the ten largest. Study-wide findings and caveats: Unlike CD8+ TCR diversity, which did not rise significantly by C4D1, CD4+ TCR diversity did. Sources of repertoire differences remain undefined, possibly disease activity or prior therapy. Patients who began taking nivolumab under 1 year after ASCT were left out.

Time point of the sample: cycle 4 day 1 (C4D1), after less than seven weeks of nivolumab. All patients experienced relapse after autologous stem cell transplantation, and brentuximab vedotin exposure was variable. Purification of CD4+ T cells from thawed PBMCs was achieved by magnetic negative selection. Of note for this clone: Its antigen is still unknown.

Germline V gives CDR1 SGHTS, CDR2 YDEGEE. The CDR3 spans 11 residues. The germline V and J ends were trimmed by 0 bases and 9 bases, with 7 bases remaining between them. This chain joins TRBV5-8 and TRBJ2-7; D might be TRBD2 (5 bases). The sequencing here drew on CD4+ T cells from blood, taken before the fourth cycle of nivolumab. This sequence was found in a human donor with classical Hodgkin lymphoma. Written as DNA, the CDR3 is TGTGCCAGCAGCTTGGCGGGAATGCAGTACGTC. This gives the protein CASSLAGMQYV.